This entry features one T cell receptor beta chain sequence. Its antigen remains unidentified. The data belong to a study of a mutant IDH1 vaccine in newly diagnosed glioma. Study background: Previous care, which was radiotherapy, temozolomide, or both, most often involved both. Study conclusions and caveats: Pseudoprogression apparently tracked independently of changes in top peripheral T cell clonotypes.

Germline loops: CDR1 SGHDT, CDR2 YYEEEE. V dropped 1 base and J dropped 5 bases, with 10 bases sitting between them. The CDR3 totals 14 residues. Produced via immunoSEQ multiplex PCR; TCRdb's table is partial and in-frame only. The sample shows 50,000 to 55,000 clones, roughly 61% of them seen only once. The time point here: week 47, end of study. One vaccine dose held 300 ug of mutant IDH1 20-mer peptide and came with topical imiquimod. The material sequenced was peripheral blood mononuclear cells (PBMCs), taken from a glioma patient whose treatment included an IDH1 peptide vaccine. The clonotype was recovered from a man aged 35 to 55 with glioma. Some clones in this sample may be carry-over from other donors' samples. The chain links TRBV5-6 to TRBJ1-5; maybe TRBD1 (5 bases). The chain's CDR3 is CASSLFRDYQPQHF. As DNA, the CDR3 is TGTGCCAGCAGCTTGTTCAGGGATTATCAGCCCCAGCATTTT.